This T cell receptor (beta chain) was profiled in a study of patients and donors after allogeneic stem cell transplantation (dated by TCRdb to the early 2020s). Note on this clonotype: Its cognate antigen has yet to be identified. No base qualities exist here, and no much larger clone lies one base off it.

Trimming costs V 6 bases and J 7 bases, and their ends lie 19 bases apart. The CDR3 numbers 15 residues from cysteine through phenylalanine. Only CDR3 DNA remains: 45 bases, in frame from the first base. The germline V gene gives CDR1 as MNHEY and CDR2 as SVGAGI. Libraries were constructed by RT-PCR. The sequencer listed for this sample is NextSeq 550. TCRdb reran the public reads through fastp at Q25 and MiXCR, keeping productive beta chains. CDR3 protein duplicates are merged, each entry listing the most common genes and DNA. A total of 150,000 to 250,000 distinct CDR3 sequences appear in this sample, approximately 41% of them only once. Approximately 32% of the sample is held by the ten biggest clonotypes.

The chain uses TRBV6-5 and TRBJ2-1; a tentative D match to TRBD2 spans 6 bases. The sequence was collected from a human donor who was either an allogeneic HSCT recipient or a stem cell or donor lymphocyte infusion donor (not recorded which). It is not recorded whose cells these are; they may come from a transplant donor. The specimen was blood, either unsorted or a sorted T cell fraction (not recorded which). The DNA sequence is TGTGCCAGCAGCACAATGGGACTGTCGGGAAATGAGCAGTTCTTC. This is translated as CASSTMGLSGNEQFF.